The 10 T cell receptor beta chains in this list originate from one sample, sequenced in a study of breast tumors, draining lymph nodes, adjacent tissues. TCRdb processed the multiplex PCR reads anew with MiXCR; each CDR3 protein has one entry. The sample lists approximately 130,000 distinct CDR3 sequences; around 20% were seen once. Samples came from axillary lymph nodes draining the breast cancer. Sequenced input: axillary lymph node tissue. The receptors stem from a female donor with breast cancer. Some clones in this sample may be carry-over from other donors' samples.

Concerning this clonotype itself: A much larger clone lies one base from this, so it may be a read error. V and J are TRBV27 and TRBJ2-7; weak D call: TRBD1 (6 bases). The CDR3 loop spans 13 amino acids. Trimming removed 3 bases from V and 3 bases from J, with 9 bases in between. Germline loops: CDR1 MNHEY, CDR2 SMNVEV (reference sequence). This chain's CDR3 is CASSFRQVYEQYF. In DNA form, the CDR3 reads TGTGCCAGCAGTTTTCGACAGGTCTACGAGCAGTACTTC.

The table lists this clonotype with many counts. This chain links TRBV10-2 with TRBJ2-7; TRBD2 agrees at 9 bases. Germline V gene sequence: CDR1 WSHSY, CDR2 SAAADI. After removal of 6 bases from V and 6 bases from J, the junction contained 9 bases not matched to a gene. This CDR3 contains 14 residues. The CDR3, as DNA: TGCGCCAGCAGAGCCGGACTAGCGTCGGCCGAGCAGTACTTC. Translated, it gives CASRAGLASAEQYF.

This clonotype was picked up many times. This rearrangement joins TRBV20-1 to TRBJ2-2; a weak D match, TRBD1 (6 bases). This CDR3 is built from 17 residues. Trimming stripped 3 bases from V and 4 bases from J, with 21 bases between. The germline V gene has CDR1 DFQATT and CDR2 SNEGSKA (reference sequence). The CDR3 spells CSASGLLRGVSTGELFF. CDR3 in DNA: TGCAGTGCTAGCGGCCTTCTCAGGGGAGTTAGCACCGGGGAGCTGTTTTTT.

The genes are TRBV7-9 and TRBJ2-4; 12 positions match TRBD1. CDR3 length: 20 amino acids. CDR1 is SEHNR and CDR2 is FQNEAQ in the germline V gene (reference sequence). Losses at the gene ends were 2 bases for V and 1 base for J; bases not matched to a gene: 12. The CDR3 nucleotides read TGTGCCAGCAGCTTAAAGTCGGGACAGGGGGCAGTGTGGGCCAAAAACATTCAGTACTTC. Translating gives CASSLKSGQGAVWAKNIQYF.

This clonotype was seen at least ten times. This chain joins TRBV12-3 or TRBV12-4 and TRBJ2-7; D may be TRBD1 (6 bases). This CDR3 is built from 12 residues. V lost 3 bases to trimming and J lost 13 bases, with 16 bases between them. The DNA of the CDR3 is TGTGCCAGCAGTTTGGATTCAACAGGGAGATACTTC. This translates into CASSLDSTGRYF.

This clonotype was observed many times. The V gene is TRBV19, the J gene TRBJ2-1; D may be TRBD1 (5 bases). V gave up 3 bases and J gave up 3 bases, with 12 bases separating them. Germline CDR1 LNHDA, CDR2 SQIVND (reference sequence). The CDR3 is 15 residues long. The CDR3 region is CASSIGATDYNEQFF. In nucleotides, the CDR3 is TGTGCCAGTAGTATTGGGGCTACAGACTACAATGAGCAGTTCTTC.

This clonotype was observed at least ten times. CDR3 sequence (DNA): TGCGCCAGCAGCCCCGGACAGGCGGTAGTAGGGGAAAAACTGTTTTTT. It specifies CASSPGQAVVGEKLFF. The chain couples TRBV4-1 to TRBJ1-4; 7 nucleotides match TRBD1. CDR3 length equals 16 residues. Per the germline V gene, CDR1 is MGHRA and CDR2 is YSYEKL. Trimming cost V 4 bases and J 8 bases; bases outside gene matches: 13.

This clonotype was seen many times. V is TRBV7-9 and J is TRBJ1-5; possible D gene TRBD1, 5 bases. Deletions cut 4 bases from V and 6 bases from J, with 13 bases between. This CDR3 is 14 amino acids long. Germline-derived CDR1 and CDR2 are SEHNR and FQNEAQ (reference sequence). The CDR3 DNA is TGTGCCAGCAGCTCGGGGCCGTCTGGTCAGCCCCAGCATTTT. It encodes CASSSGPSGQPQHF.

This clonotype has a handful of counts. The V gene is TRBV3-1, the J gene TRBJ2-5; D remains unclear. Germline CDR1 and CDR2: LGHDT and YNNKEL (reference sequence). The V gene lost 4 bases and the J gene lost 8 bases, with 11 bases spanning the gap. The CDR3 consists of 12 residues. The CDR3 DNA is TGTGCCAGCAGCCCCGCGGACCTTACCCAGTACTTC. Its translation is CASSPADLTQYF.

On this clonotype itself: A much more abundant neighbour one base away suggests this may be a read error. The gene calls are TRBV30 and TRBJ1-6; D may be TRBD1 (5 bases). This CDR3 comprises 14 residues. The V gene's germline CDR1 is GTSNPN and CDR2 SVGIG (reference sequence). The CDR3 sequence: CAWGILGGNSPPHF. The CDR3 bases are TGTGCCTGGGGTATACTGGGGGGTAATTCACCCCCCCACTTT. Full variable domain (missing parts from reference TRBV30 and TRBJ1-6): SQTIHQWPATLVQPVGSPLSLECTVEGTSNPNLYWYRQAAGRGLQLLFYSVGIGQISSEVPQNLSASRPQDRQFILSSKKLLLSDSGFYLCAWGILGGNSPPHFGNGTRLTVT.